Listed below are T cell receptor beta chains from one sample, sequenced in a study of monozygotic twins with inflammatory bowel disease. No DNA is given; TCRdb re-called the 5' RACE reads and lists each CDR3 protein once. This listing includes 350,000 to 400,000 distinct CDR3 sequences. The sample was blood. These receptors came from a human donor with ulcerative colitis or Crohn's disease, or a healthy co-twin of an affected twin (not recorded which). Both conserved end residues are part of each CDR3.

v_call,j_call,cdr3_aa
TRBV11-2,TRBJ1-1,CASSFYRSEAFF
TRBV29-1,TRBJ2-2,CSVPVPMNTGELFF
TRBV5-1,TRBJ2-7,CASSRLAGGSSYEQYF
TRBV7-9,TRBJ2-1,CASSLTQGQQFF
TRBV30,TRBJ1-5,CAWRTRGSNQPQHF
TRBV11-2,TRBJ2-7,CASSPVITRQGASYEQYF
TRBV20-1,TRBJ1-6,CSARVVTRSYNSPLHF
TRBV4-1,TRBJ2-1,CASSQDGGALRNEQFF
TRBV19,TRBJ2-7,CASSGQEYEQYF
TRBV5-1,TRBJ1-5,CASSPTGTNQPQHF
TRBV6-2/TRBV6-3,TRBJ1-1,CASSKTRTLMNTEAFF
TRBV30,TRBJ2-4,CAWSGTPIAKNIQYF
TRBV6-2/TRBV6-3,TRBJ2-7,CASSPEVTEQYF
TRBV7-9,TRBJ2-5,CASKYVEETQYF
TRBV19,TRBJ2-1,CASTFSGGTYNEQFF
TRBV18,TRBJ1-2,CASSRNSLDSNYGYTF
TRBV5-8,TRBJ2-7,CASSLAGFSAYEQYF
TRBV5-1,TRBJ2-3,CASSLLAGGSSTDTQYF
TRBV6-5,TRBJ2-3,CASSYSILDTDTQYF
TRBV27,TRBJ1-6,CASRPSGGSPNSPLHF
TRBV5-5,TRBJ2-3,CASSLSQGTDTQYF
TRBV29-1,TRBJ1-4,CSVYGSSSNEKLFF